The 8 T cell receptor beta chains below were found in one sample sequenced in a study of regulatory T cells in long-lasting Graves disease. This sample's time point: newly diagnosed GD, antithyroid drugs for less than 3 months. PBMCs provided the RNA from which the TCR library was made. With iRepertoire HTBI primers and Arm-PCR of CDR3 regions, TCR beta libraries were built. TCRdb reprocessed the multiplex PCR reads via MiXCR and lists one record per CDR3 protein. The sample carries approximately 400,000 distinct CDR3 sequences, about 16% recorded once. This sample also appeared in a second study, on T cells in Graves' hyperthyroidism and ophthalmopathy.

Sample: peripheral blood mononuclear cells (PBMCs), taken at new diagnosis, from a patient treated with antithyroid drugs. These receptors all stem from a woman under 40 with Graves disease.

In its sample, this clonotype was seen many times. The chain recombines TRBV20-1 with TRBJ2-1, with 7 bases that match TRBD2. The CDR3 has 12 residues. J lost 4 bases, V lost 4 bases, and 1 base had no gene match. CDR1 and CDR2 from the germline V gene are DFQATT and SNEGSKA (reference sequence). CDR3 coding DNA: TGCAGTGCTACCGGGAGGTACAATGAGCAGTTCTTC. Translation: CSATGRYNEQFF.

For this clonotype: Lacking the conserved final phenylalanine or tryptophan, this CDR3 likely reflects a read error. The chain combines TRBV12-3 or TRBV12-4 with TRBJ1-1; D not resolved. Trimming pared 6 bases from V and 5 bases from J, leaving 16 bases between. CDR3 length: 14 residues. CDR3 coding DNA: TGTGCCAGCAGCTTTTTTGGGGATGGTACTGAAGCTTTCTCT. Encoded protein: CASSFFGDGTEAFS.

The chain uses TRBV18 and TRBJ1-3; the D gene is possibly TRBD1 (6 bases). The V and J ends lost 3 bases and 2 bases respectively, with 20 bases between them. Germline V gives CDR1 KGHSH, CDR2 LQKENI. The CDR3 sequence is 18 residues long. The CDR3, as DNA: TGTGCCAGCTCACCGCGCCAGGTGACAGGCACCACTGGAAACACCATATATTTT. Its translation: CASSPRQVTGTTGNTIYF.

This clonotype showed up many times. In DNA, the CDR3 is TGTGCCAGCAGCTCCAACAGGGAGGGAGGTCTATATAGCAATCAGCCCCAGCATTTT. It specifies CASSSNREGGLYSNQPQHF. V is TRBV7-2 and J is TRBJ1-5, with D perhaps TRBD1 (6 bases). The CDR3 consists of 19 residues. CDR1 and CDR2 from the germline V gene are SGHTA and FQGNSA. The V end was cut by 4 bases, the J end by 0 bases, with 22 bases between.

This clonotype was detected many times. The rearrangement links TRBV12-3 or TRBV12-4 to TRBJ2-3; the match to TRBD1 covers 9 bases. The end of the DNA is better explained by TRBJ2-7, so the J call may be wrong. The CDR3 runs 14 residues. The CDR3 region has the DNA TGTGCCAGCAGCCCCGGGACAGGGAGGGCCGAGCAGTACTTC. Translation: CASSPGTGRAEQYF.

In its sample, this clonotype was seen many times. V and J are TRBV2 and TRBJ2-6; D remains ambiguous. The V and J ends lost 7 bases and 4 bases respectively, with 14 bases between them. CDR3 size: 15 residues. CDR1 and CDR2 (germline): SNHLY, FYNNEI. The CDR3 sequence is CASTQRSLGANVLTF. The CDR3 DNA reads TGTGCCAGCACCCAGCGCTCCCTCGGGGCCAACGTCCTGACTTTC.

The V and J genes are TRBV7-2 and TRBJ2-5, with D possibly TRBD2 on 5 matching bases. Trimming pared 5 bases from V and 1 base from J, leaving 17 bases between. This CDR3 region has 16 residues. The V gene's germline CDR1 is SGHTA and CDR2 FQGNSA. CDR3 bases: TGTGCCAGCAGCATAAATTCACTAGGCACCCAAGAGACCCAGTACTTC. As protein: CASSINSLGTQETQYF.

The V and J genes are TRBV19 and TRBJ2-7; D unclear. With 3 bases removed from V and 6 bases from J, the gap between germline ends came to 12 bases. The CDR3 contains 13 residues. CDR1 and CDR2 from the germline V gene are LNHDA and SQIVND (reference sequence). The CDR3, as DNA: TGTGCCAGTAGTATCCTCCTAGGTCGCGAGCAGTACTTC. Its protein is CASSILLGREQYF.